The 8 T cell receptor beta chains below come from one sample, sequenced in a study of blood T cell repertoires in COVID-19. Sequenced by immunoSEQ multiplex PCR; TCRdb stores in-frame clones only, minus some. The data show approximately 300,000 clones, with roughly 86% seen just once and more than 9% held by the top ten. Material: PBMCs or T cells enriched from blood (not recorded which). The receptors were sampled from a woman in her twenties or thirties who had recovered from COVID-19.

This sequence joins TRBV5-3 and TRBJ1-2; D gene unclear. TRBV5-3 is reported as an ORF; its role is uncertain. The CDR3 has 14 residues. Between the trimmed V and J ends, which lost 4 bases and 0 bases, there was a span of 10 bases. For the CDR3, the DNA is TGTGCCAGAAGCCTCAGAAGATCTAACTATGGCTACACCTTC. Its protein product is CARSLRRSNYGYTF.

The chain is built from TRBV7-9 and TRBJ2-5; D may be TRBD1 (5 bases). V lost 2 bases and J lost 2, with 9 bases in between. This CDR3 comprises 14 residues. Germline assignment: CDR1 SEHNR and CDR2 FQNEAQ (reference sequence). Here the CDR3 reads CASSLPGSQETQYF. The CDR3, as DNA: TGTGCCAGCAGCTTACCAGGGTCACAAGAGACCCAGTACTTC. Looking up the rest from reference TRBV7-9 and TRBJ2-5 gives the full variable domain: DTGVSQNPRHKITKRGQNVTFRCDPISEHNRLYWYRQTLGQGPEFLTYFQNEAQLEKSRLLSDRFSAERPKGSFSTLEIQRTEQGDSAMYLCASSLPGSQETQYFGPGTRLLVL.

The chain couples TRBV6-5 to TRBJ1-2, with 8 bases matching TRBD1. The CDR3 runs to 16 residues. Trimming cost V 0 bases and J 4 bases; bases outside gene matches: 7. Germline V gene data show CDR1 as MNHEY and CDR2 as SVGAGI. Written as DNA, the CDR3 is TGTGCCAGCAGTTACTCGGGCAGGGGGCAACTCTATGGCTACACCTTC. This sequence encodes CASSYSGRGQLYGYTF.

This clone was found once. The chain has TRBV19 and TRBJ2-7, with TRBD1 matching over 7 bases. This CDR3 has 14 residues. V trimming: 5 bases; J trimming: 6 bases; junction bases outside the gene matches: 10. Germline V gene lookup returns CDR1 LNHDA and CDR2 SQIVND (reference sequence). The DNA of the CDR3 is TGTGCCAGTAGTCTTCCTGGGACAGCCTCCGAGCAGTACTTC. Its translation: CASSLPGTASEQYF.

The CDR3: CASSFGTLNTEAFF. CDR3 in DNA: TGTGCCAGCAGCTTCGGGACATTGAACACTGAAGCTTTCTTT. The chain recombines TRBV7-6 with TRBJ1-1; TRBD1 is a possible D gene (6 bases). V dropped 3 bases and J dropped 0 bases, with 8 bases sitting between them. The CDR3 length is 14 residues. Germline CDR1 reads SGHVS; CDR2 reads FNYEAQ.

This sequence joins TRBV6-5 and TRBJ1-1, with 9 bases identical to TRBD1. The V gene's germline CDR1 is MNHEY and CDR2 SVGAGI. The CDR3 runs to 14 residues. V shed 8 bases, J shed 5 bases, and the junction held 9 bases outside the gene matches. CDR3 DNA sequence: TGTGCCAGCGCAACCGGGACAGGGAAAACTGAAGCTTTCTTT. Protein product: CASATGTGKTEAFF.

The J gene is TRBJ1-4, the V gene TRBV7-9; TRBD1 matches 10 bases. The junction had 14 bases not matched to a gene; V was cut back by 5 bases and J by 8 bases. Germline V gene sequence: CDR1 SEHNR, CDR2 FQNEAQ (reference sequence). This CDR3 region has 17 residues. As DNA, the CDR3 is TGTGCCAGCAGCCAGCCAAGACAGGGGGCTTTGCGAGAAAAACTGTTTTTT. It translates to CASSQPRQGALREKLFF.

The rearrangement links TRBV19 to TRBJ2-3; no reliable D call. Germline V gives CDR1 LNHDA, CDR2 SQIVND (reference sequence). Trimming cost V 1 base and J 1 base, with 9 bases left between them. The CDR3 consists of 15 residues. CDR3: CASSIGTQRTDTQYF. The CDR3 nucleotides read TGTGCCAGTAGTATAGGAACACAACGCACAGATACGCAGTATTTT.